These 30 T cell receptor beta chains were all obtained from the same sample, sequenced in a study of blood T cell repertoires in COVID-19. The repertoire was sequenced with immunoSEQ multiplex PCR; TCRdb's copy has only in-frame clones and lacks some. Here the sample spans about 310,000 clones, around 90% being singletons. Sequenced: peripheral blood. These receptors originate from a woman aged 40 to 50 with COVID-19, enrolled during active disease.

The V gene is TRBV6-6, the J gene TRBJ1-3; 9 bases are a match to TRBD1. Germline V gene sequence: CDR1 MNHNY, CDR2 SVGAGI (reference sequence). The CDR3 loop spans 17 amino acids. V was pared by 5 bases and J by 0 bases, with 8 bases of the junction left unmatched. The CDR3 region is CASSPGQGFHSGNTIYF. The DNA for the CDR3 is TGTGCCAGCAGTCCGGGACAGGGATTCCACTCTGGAAACACCATATATTTT.

The chain combines TRBV6-5 with TRBJ2-1, with D perhaps TRBD2 (6 bases). Trimming cost V 6 bases and J 1 base, with 10 bases left between them. The germline V gene encodes CDR1 MNHEY and CDR2 SVGAGI. The CDR3 spans 14 residues. CDR3 in amino acids: CASRRGGSYNEQFF. The DNA for the CDR3 is TGTGCCAGCAGGAGGGGAGGATCCTACAATGAGCAGTTCTTC.

The rearrangement links TRBV4-1 to TRBJ1-2; 7 bases align to TRBD1. Germline CDR1 MGHRA, CDR2 YSYEKL. V gave up 3 bases and J gave up 5 bases; unmatched junction bases: 9. The CDR3 is 15 amino acids. As DNA, the CDR3 is TGCGCCAGCAGCCACCAGGACAGGCCGAGGTATGGCTACACCTTC. Translation gives CASSHQDRPRYGYTF.

The chain uses TRBV28 and TRBJ2-1; TRBD2 agrees at 7 bases. Germline loops: CDR1 MDHEN, CDR2 SYDVKM. This CDR3 contains 15 residues. J gave up 2 bases and V 7 bases, and 8 bases lay outside the gene matches. CDR3 loop: CASTLLRETYNEQFF. CDR3 in DNA: TGTGCCAGCACCCTTCTGCGGGAGACCTACAATGAGCAGTTCTTC.

The chain joins TRBV6-2 or TRBV6-3 to TRBJ1-2, with 10 bases aligning to TRBD1. The CDR3 loop spans 15 amino acids. Germline V gives CDR1 MNHEY, CDR2 SVGEGT. Unmatched junction bases numbered 10, after V lost 7 bases and J lost 5 bases. The DNA for the CDR3 is TGTGCCAGCACCCCGTGGACAGGGGGTAGATATGGCTACACCTTC. Its translation is CASTPWTGGRYGYTF.

The gene calls are TRBV29-1 and TRBJ1-1; D not certain. The V gene lost 7 bases and the J gene lost 5 bases, with 17 bases spanning the gap. CDR1 is SQVTM, CDR2 ANQGSEA, per germline. The length of the CDR3 is 13 residues. CDR3 coding DNA: TGCAGCGCAGGACGGATAGCGCGGACTGAAGCTTTCTTT. It specifies CSAGRIARTEAFF.

The chain carries TRBV30 and TRBJ2-5, with D maybe TRBD2 (5 bases). Germline CDR1 is GTSNPN and CDR2 is SVGIG (reference sequence). The CDR3 runs 11 residues. Trimming stripped 2 bases from V and 5 bases from J, with 6 bases between. The CDR3 DNA reads as TGTGCCTGGAGTAGGAGGGAGACCCAGTACTTC. Protein: CAWSRRETQYF.

The gene calls are TRBV5-4 and TRBJ2-3; TRBD1 aligns across 8 bases. Per germline, CDR1 SGHNT and CDR2 YYREEE (reference sequence). V trimming: 0 bases; J trimming: 1 base; junction bases outside the gene matches: 4. There are 16 residues in the CDR3. The DNA of the CDR3 is TGTGCCAGCAGCTTGGTGTCGGGACAGGGCACAGATACGCAGTATTTT. Translation: CASSLVSGQGTDTQYF.

The rearrangement joins TRBV5-1 to TRBJ2-1; TRBD2 aligns across 8 bases. Per the germline V gene, CDR1 is SGHRS and CDR2 is YFSETQ. The CDR3 sequence is 18 residues long. The ends lost 1 base at V and 0 bases at J; junction bases unmatched: 9. This CDR3 is CASSLNFLAGLSYNEQFF. The DNA for the CDR3 is TGCGCCAGCAGCTTGAACTTCCTAGCGGGCCTCTCCTACAATGAGCAGTTCTTC.

Worth noting for this clone: Other DNA sequences within the sample encode an identical CDR3. The J gene is TRBJ1-2, the V gene TRBV28, with a tentative D call TRBD1 (6 bases). Between the trimmed V and J ends, which lost 5 bases and 4 bases, there was a span of 11 bases. This CDR3 region has 13 residues. The germline gives CDR1 MDHEN, CDR2 SYDVKM. CDR3 sequence (DNA): TGTGCCAGCAGTCCTACAGGGCCCTATGGCTACACCTTC. Translating it yields CASSPTGPYGYTF.

V gene TRBV7-8 combines with J gene TRBJ1-1; D possibly corresponds to TRBD1 (5 bases). The CDR3 extends over 12 amino acids. In germline, CDR1 is SGHVS, CDR2 FQNEAQ. The V end lost 8 bases, the J end lost 4 bases, and 11 bases lay between the germline ends. The CDR3 region has the DNA TGTGCCAGCTCGGGGGATCGCACTGAAGCTTTCTTT. As protein: CASSGDRTEAFF.

The chain combines TRBV18 with TRBJ1-1, with 8 bases that match TRBD1. J lost 2 bases, V lost 5 bases, and 7 bases had no gene match. Germline V gene data show CDR1 as KGHSH and CDR2 as LQKENI. CDR3 size: 15 residues. The DNA of the CDR3 is TGTGCCAGCTCATGGGGGACAGGAGGAAACACTGAAGCTTTCTTT. It is translated as CASSWGTGGNTEAFF.

This chain links TRBV7-8 with TRBJ1-2; 10 positions match TRBD1. Germline V gene lookup returns CDR1 SGHVS and CDR2 FQNEAQ. The ends lost 5 bases at V and 11 bases at J; junction bases unmatched: 5. The CDR3 is 12 amino acids. CDR3: CASSPRDRGYTF. The CDR3 coding sequence is TGTGCCAGCAGCCCCAGGGACAGGGGATACACCTTC.

This chain connects TRBV29-1 to TRBJ2-7, with a possible D match to TRBD1 (5 bases). V lost 6 bases and J lost 2, with 14 bases in between. Looked up from germline, CDR1 is SQVTM and CDR2 is ANQGSEA. The CDR3 has 13 residues. This CDR3 reads CSVGSGPPYEQYF. CDR3 coding DNA: TGCAGCGTGGGGTCAGGGCCCCCCTACGAGCAGTACTTC.

The chain is built from TRBV7-2 and TRBJ2-5; TRBD2 might be the D (5 bases). Trimming pared 3 bases from V and 1 base from J, leaving 9 bases between. Germline V gene lookup returns CDR1 SGHTA and CDR2 FQGNSA. The CDR3 totals 14 residues. CDR3 DNA sequence: TGTGCCAGCAGCTTTCAACGGGGCCAAGAGACCCAGTACTTC. The encoded protein is CASSFQRGQETQYF.

V usage is TRBV5-1 and J usage is TRBJ1-6; D is ambiguous. CDR1 and CDR2 from the germline V gene are SGHRS and YFSETQ. Trimming pared 2 bases from V and 10 bases from J, leaving 10 bases between. This CDR3 has 13 residues. The CDR3 protein is CASSFDGNSPLHF. The CDR3 nucleotides read TGCGCCAGCAGCTTCGACGGGAACTCACCCCTCCACTTT.

CDR3 protein: CSVGLASGTNIQYF. The CDR3 DNA is TGCAGCGTTGGGTTGGCTAGCGGGACAAACATTCAGTACTTC. This chain joins TRBV29-1 and TRBJ2-4; 9 bases are a match to TRBD2. Germline V gene data show CDR1 as SQVTM and CDR2 as ANQGSEA. The CDR3 is 14 amino acids. V gave up 4 bases and J gave up 6 bases; unmatched junction bases: 7.

The chain joins TRBV7-9 to TRBJ1-2; 7 positions match TRBD1. The CDR3 consists of 13 residues. Looked up from germline, CDR1 is SEHNR and CDR2 is FQNEAQ (reference sequence). V was clipped by 5 bases and J by 4 bases; unmatched bases: 4. The CDR3 nucleotides are TGTGCCAGCAGCGAGGCAGGGGGCTATGGCTACACCTTC. Protein product: CASSEAGGYGYTF. Full variable domain (rest looked up from reference TRBV7-9 and TRBJ1-2): DTGVSQNPRHKITKRGQNVTFRCDPISEHNRLYWYRQTLGQGPEFLTYFQNEAQLEKSRLLSDRFSAERPKGSFSTLEIQRTEQGDSAMYLCASSEAGGYGYTFGSGTRLTVV.

The chain combines TRBV28 with TRBJ1-3; TRBD1 is a possible D gene (5 bases). Trimming cost V 3 bases and J 5 bases, with 20 bases left between them. Germline V gives CDR1 MDHEN, CDR2 SYDVKM. CDR3 length: 17 residues. Here the CDR3 DNA reads TGTGCCAGCAGTTTTTCCAGGCGGATGACAGAACGAAACACCATATATTTT. It translates to CASSFSRRMTERNTIYF.

The V gene is TRBV28, the J gene TRBJ2-7; possible D gene TRBD1, 6 bases. The germline V and J ends were trimmed by 2 bases and 0 bases, with 8 bases remaining between them. Germline V gene sequence: CDR1 MDHEN, CDR2 SYDVKM. This CDR3 region has 14 residues. The CDR3: CASSLRDISYEQYF. DNA of the CDR3: TGTGCCAGCAGTTTAAGGGACATCTCCTACGAGCAGTACTTC.

The chain couples TRBV7-2 to TRBJ2-1; no firm D call. This CDR3 comprises 15 residues. Germline V lookup: CDR1 SGHTA, CDR2 FQGNSA. With 5 bases removed from V and 8 bases from J, the gap between germline ends came to 19 bases. In DNA form, the CDR3 reads TGTGCCAGCAGCCGTTCACTACCTAGTGTGGATGAGCAGTTCTTC. Its protein product is CASSRSLPSVDEQFF.

The chain has TRBV18 and TRBJ1-5; TRBD1 might be the D (6 bases). The CDR3 runs 14 residues. Looked up from germline, CDR1 is KGHSH and CDR2 is LQKENI. Trimming removed 3 bases from V and 5 bases from J, with 11 bases in between. CDR3 in amino acids: CASSPQGSDQPQHF. CDR3 nucleotide sequence: TGTGCCAGCTCACCTCAGGGGTCGGATCAGCCCCAGCATTTT.

The V and J genes are TRBV18 and TRBJ1-1, with D uncertain. Germline CDR1 reads KGHSH; CDR2 reads LQKENI. Trimming pared 6 bases from V and 1 base from J, leaving 12 bases between. CDR3 length: 14 residues. For the CDR3, the DNA is TGTGCCAGCTCGCCGACATACCAGAACACTGAAGCTTTCTTT. It specifies CASSPTYQNTEAFF.

This clone was observed a single time. The gene calls are TRBV28 and TRBJ2-5, with 9 bases matching TRBD1. J lost 5 bases, V lost 11 bases, and 15 bases had no gene match. CDR1 is MDHEN, CDR2 SYDVKM, per germline. The length of the CDR3 is 15 residues. The CDR3 loop is CAAKPHRGRLETQYF. The CDR3, as DNA: TGTGCCGCCAAACCCCACAGGGGGCGCCTGGAGACCCAGTACTTC.

This chain uses TRBV28 with TRBJ1-6; 9 nucleotides align to TRBD1. Germline V gene sequence: CDR1 MDHEN, CDR2 SYDVKM. The V gene end was trimmed by 4 bases and the J gene end by 9 bases; junction bases not matched to a gene: 4. The CDR3 spans 14 residues. As DNA, the CDR3 is TGTGCCAGCAGTTCACAGGACAGGGGTTCACCCCTCCACTTT. Protein sequence: CASSSQDRGSPLHF.

This chain joins TRBV3-1 (or the pseudogene TRBV3-2) and TRBJ1-5; D not certain. The V and J ends lost 2 bases and 0 bases respectively, with 11 bases between them. Germline lookup yields CDR1 LGHDT and CDR2 YNNKEL (reference sequence). This CDR3 comprises 16 residues. The CDR3 DNA sequence: TGTGCCAGCAGCCAATCTCAGATTTATAGCAATCAGCCCCAGCATTTT. Its protein product is CASSQSQIYSNQPQHF.

This chain connects TRBV14 to TRBJ2-7; a weak D match, TRBD2 (7 bases). The CDR3 extends over 16 amino acids. Trimming took 2 bases from V and 2 from J, leaving 16 bases between them. CDR1 SGHDN and CDR2 FVKESK come from the germline V gene. This CDR3 reads CASSQLTRGPAYEQYF. CDR3 DNA: TGTGCCAGCAGCCAATTAACGCGGGGGCCCGCCTACGAGCAGTACTTC.

Comment on this clone: The sample carries other DNA sequences with the same CDR3. The chain carries TRBV2 and TRBJ2-3, with D unresolved. The CDR3 is 11 residues long. Germline assignment: CDR1 SNHLY and CDR2 FYNNEI. Trimming removed 5 bases from V and 2 bases from J, with 2 bases in between. The CDR3 loop reads CASSLTDTQYF. CDR3 sequence (DNA): TGTGCCAGCAGTCTCACAGATACGCAGTATTTT.

The chain has TRBV28 and TRBJ1-1, with D uncertain. Germline CDR1 reads MDHEN; CDR2 reads SYDVKM. The V end lost 6 bases, the J end lost 1 base, and 12 bases lay between the germline ends. This CDR3 comprises 14 residues. DNA for the CDR3: TGTGCCAGCAGACCACCAGGTAGGAACACTGAAGCTTTCTTT. Translation gives CASRPPGRNTEAFF.

V usage is TRBV18 and J usage is TRBJ1-5, with 7 bases lining up with TRBD1. V gave up 4 bases and J gave up 4 bases; unmatched junction bases: 1. CDR1 and CDR2 from the germline V gene are KGHSH and LQKENI. This CDR3 contains 13 residues. Here the CDR3 DNA reads TGTGCCAGCTCACAGGGACAGAATCAGCCCCAGCATTTT. Its translation: CASSQGQNQPQHF.